The 29 T cell receptor beta chains presented below share a single source sample, sequenced in a study of OX40 agonist ivuxolimab in advanced cancers. Profiled with immunoSEQ multiplex PCR; TCRdb holds only in-frame clones, not every one. This sample has tens of thousands of clones, with 75% to 90% found just once. Sequencing used CD4+ or CD8+ T cells sorted from blood, obtained in a trial of the OX40 agonist ivuxolimab. The origin of the receptors is an adult with an advanced solid tumor such as melanoma, head and neck, liver or kidney cancer.

The J gene is TRBJ1-1, the V gene TRBV7-9, with D perhaps matching TRBD1 (5 bases). The CDR3 runs 15 residues. V was pared by 5 bases and J by 5 bases, with 18 bases between. Germline CDR1 and CDR2: SEHNR and FQNEAQ (reference sequence). Here the CDR3 DNA reads TGTGCCAGCAGCCACTTCTTCGCAGGGCCTACTGAAGCTTTCTTT. Translating gives CASSHFFAGPTEAFF.

This rearrangement joins TRBV6-6 to TRBJ2-7; D uncertain. V was clipped by 4 bases and J by 5 bases, with 18 bases between them. The CDR3 consists of 15 residues. Germline V CDR1 and CDR2: MNHNY, SVGAGI (reference sequence). The CDR3 region is CASSLPLDGFDEQYF. CDR3 coding DNA: TGTGCCAGCAGTTTGCCCCTGGATGGCTTCGACGAGCAGTACTTC.

This clone has only one observation. The chain has TRBV7-2 and TRBJ1-3, with D perhaps TRBD1 (6 bases). V lost 0 bases and J lost 4, with 10 bases in between. The V gene's germline CDR1 is SGHTA and CDR2 FQGNSA. The CDR3 runs 15 residues. Here the CDR3 DNA reads TGTGCCAGCAGCTTAGCGGGGGCGTACGGAAACACCATATATTTT. It is translated as CASSLAGAYGNTIYF.

This chain links TRBV5-1 with TRBJ2-7; 13 bases fit TRBD2. V trimming: 0 bases; J trimming: 3 bases; junction bases outside the gene matches: 3. CDR1 is SGHRS, CDR2 YFSETQ, per germline. CDR3 size: 16 residues. The CDR3 bases are TGCGCCAGCAGCTTGGCGACTAGCGGGGGGAGCTACGAGCAGTACTTC. Its protein product is CASSLATSGGSYEQYF.

This chain uses TRBV21-1 with TRBJ2-1; whether TRBD2, the table's D call, matches the DNA was not checked. TRBV21-1 is described as a pseudogene. This CDR3 is 14 amino acids long. This CDR3 reads CAFRAEGPHNEQFF. The CDR3 DNA sequence: TGTGCCTTCCGGGCGGAGGGGCCACACAATGAGCAGTTCTTC.

The chain employs TRBV5-4 and TRBJ2-5; 7 bases line up with TRBD1. With V trimmed by 2 bases and J by 5 bases, 3 bases remained unmatched. This CDR3 is built from 13 residues. Germline CDR1 SGHNT, CDR2 YYREEE (reference sequence). In DNA, the CDR3 is TGTGCCAGCAGCTTCGACAGGGTTGAGACCCAGTACTTC. Protein product: CASSFDRVETQYF.

The CDR3 sequence: CASSWGQGDREQYF. DNA of the CDR3: TGTGCCAGCAGTTGGGGACAGGGGGATCGGGAGCAGTACTTC. The chain carries TRBV28 and TRBJ2-7, with TRBD1 matching over 11 bases. With V trimmed by 4 bases and J by 7 bases, 6 bases remained unmatched. This CDR3 spans 14 amino acids. Germline CDR1 is MDHEN and CDR2 is SYDVKM.

This clone was picked up one time. V is TRBV19 and J is TRBJ2-3; no definite D call. Germline V gene lookup returns CDR1 LNHDA and CDR2 SQIVND (reference sequence). The CDR3 covers 11 residues. Between the trimmed V and J ends, which lost 2 bases and 4 bases, there was a span of 1 base. The CDR3 protein is CASSISDTQYF. The CDR3 DNA reads TGTGCCAGTAGTATATCAGATACGCAGTATTTT.

The chain uses TRBV18 and TRBJ2-5, with D maybe TRBD2 (5 bases). Germline V CDR1 and CDR2: KGHSH, LQKENI. Trimming pared 4 bases from V and 1 base from J, leaving 13 bases between. The CDR3 has 15 residues. CDR3 DNA sequence: TGTGCCAGCTCACGTACCCCGGGGTCCCAAGAGACCCAGTACTTC. It yields the protein CASSRTPGSQETQYF. The whole variable domain, filled in from reference TRBV18 and TRBJ2-5, reads NAGVMQNPRHLVRRRGQEARLRCSPMKGHSHVYWYRQLPEEGLKFMVYLQKENIIDESGMPKERFSAEFPKEGPSILRIQQVVRGDSAAYFCASSRTPGSQETQYFGPGTRLLVL.

The V call is TRBV27, the J call TRBJ2-5; D gene ambiguous. Trimming pared 2 bases from V and 4 bases from J, leaving 8 bases between. This CDR3 is built from 13 residues. In germline, CDR1 is MNHEY, CDR2 SMNVEV (reference sequence). The chain's CDR3 is CASSLRLLETQYF. CDR3 bases: TGTGCCAGCAGTTTAAGGCTTTTAGAGACCCAGTACTTC.

The rearrangement joins TRBV5-1 to TRBJ2-5; 8 bases line up with TRBD1. Germline V gene data show CDR1 as SGHRS and CDR2 as YFSETQ. This CDR3 region has 14 residues. The V and J ends lost 4 bases and 5 bases, in that order; junction bases with no gene match: 7. In DNA, the CDR3 is TGCGCCAGCAGCGCCGGACAGGGAGTGGAGACCCAGTACTTC. This translates into CASSAGQGVETQYF. Drawing the rest from reference TRBV5-1 and TRBJ2-5, the complete variable domain is KAGVTQTPRYLIKTRGQQVTLSCSPISGHRSVSWYQQTPGQGLQFLFEYFSETQRNKGNFPGRFSGRQFSNSRSEMNVSTLELGDSALYLCASSAGQGVETQYFGPGTRLLVL.

The chain has TRBV5-1 and TRBJ1-6, with D unresolved. This CDR3 is built from 13 residues. Looked up from germline, CDR1 is SGHRS and CDR2 is YFSETQ. V was shortened by 0 bases and J by 8 bases, with 6 bases between the two germline ends. The CDR3 DNA sequence: TGCGCCAGCAGCTTGGGGGCCTATTCACCCCTCCACTTT. Translated: CASSLGAYSPLHF.

This sequence joins TRBV4-1 and TRBJ1-6; D ambiguous. The CDR3 runs to 11 residues. Trimming stripped 0 bases from V and 11 bases from J, with 2 bases between. The germline CDR1 and CDR2 sequences are MGHRA and YSYEKL. The CDR3 reads CASSQDPPLHF. The DNA of the CDR3 is TGCGCCAGCAGCCAAGACCCACCCCTCCACTTT.

CDR3 sequence (DNA): TGCAGTGCTAGGGGTGGGCACGAGCAGTACTTC. This codes for CSARGGHEQYF. The chain couples TRBV20-1 to TRBJ2-7, with D unresolved. In germline, CDR1 is DFQATT, CDR2 SNEGSKA (reference sequence). The CDR3 runs to 11 residues. Trimming stripped 3 bases from V and 5 bases from J, with 8 bases between.

The chain uses TRBV20-1 and TRBJ1-1; D is ambiguous. V shed 0 bases and J shed 10 bases, with 3 bases lying between them. Germline CDR1 is DFQATT and CDR2 is SNEGSKA (reference sequence). The CDR3 sequence is 9 residues long. In nucleotides, the CDR3 is TGCAGTGCTAGAGACAGAGCTTTCTTT. It codes for CSARDRAFF.

V gene TRBV5-6 combines with J gene TRBJ1-2; D call uncertain. V gave up 0 bases and J gave up 8 bases, with 8 bases separating them. The CDR3 runs to 12 residues. Germline CDR1 SGHDT, CDR2 YYEEEE. Here the CDR3 reads CASSLADVGYTF. CDR3 DNA: TGTGCCAGCAGCTTGGCCGACGTCGGCTACACCTTC. The full variable domain, its missing parts supplied by reference TRBV5-6 and TRBJ1-2, is DAGVTQSPTHLIKTRGQQVTLRCSPKSGHDTVSWYQQALGQGPQFIFQYYEEEERQRGNFPDRFSGHQFPNYSSELNVNALLLGDSALYLCASSLADVGYTFGSGTRLTVV.

This rearrangement joins TRBV5-1 to TRBJ2-1; 11 bases align to TRBD2. CDR1 and CDR2 (germline): SGHRS, YFSETQ. The CDR3 consists of 14 residues. V lost 7 bases, J lost 7 bases, and 7 bases stayed unmatched. The CDR3 DNA sequence: TGCGCCAGCTCCCCTAGCGGGGGGAGGAATGAGCAGTTCTTC. It yields the protein CASSPSGGRNEQFF.

The chain couples TRBV6-1 to TRBJ1-4; 8 bases map to TRBD1. Per the germline V gene, CDR1 is MNHNS and CDR2 is SASEGT. CDR3 length: 15 amino acids. J lost 8 bases, V lost 4 bases, and 9 bases had no gene match. The CDR3 loop is CASSARGGTGEKLFF. For the CDR3, the DNA is TGTGCCAGCAGTGCTAGGGGGGGGACAGGCGAAAAACTGTTTTTT.

The chain employs TRBV19 and TRBJ1-5; 9 nucleotides line up with TRBD1. The J segment lost 2 bases and the V segment lost 5 bases, leaving 13 bases of the junction unmatched. Germline V gene sequence: CDR1 LNHDA, CDR2 SQIVND (reference sequence). This CDR3 is 18 amino acids long. The CDR3 sequence: CASSPGTGQEVGNQPQHF. The CDR3 coding sequence is TGTGCCAGTAGTCCGGGGACAGGGCAGGAGGTTGGCAATCAGCCCCAGCATTTT.

This rearrangement joins TRBV6-1 to TRBJ2-5, with 7 bases lining up with TRBD1. From germline, CDR1 is MNHNS and CDR2 SASEGT. V was clipped by 2 bases and J by 0 bases; unmatched bases: 3. The CDR3 is made up of 15 amino acids. CDR3 sequence (DNA): TGTGCCAGCAGTGAAAACAGGGGCAACCAAGAGACCCAGTACTTC. Its protein is CASSENRGNQETQYF.

This clone occurred once. This chain joins TRBV20-1 and TRBJ2-4; no clear D. V lost 7 bases and J lost 0, with 4 bases in between. CDR3 length equals 11 residues. CDR1 and CDR2 (germline): DFQATT, SNEGSKA (reference sequence). The CDR3 protein is CSGIAKNIQYF. The CDR3 nucleotides are TGCAGTGGTATAGCCAAAAACATTCAGTACTTC.

The chain is built from TRBV7-9 and TRBJ2-1; 10 bases line up with TRBD2. Germline V CDR1 and CDR2: SEHNR, FQNEAQ (reference sequence). After removal of 6 bases from V and 1 base from J, the junction contained 6 bases not matched to a gene. CDR3 size: 16 residues. The CDR3 nucleotides are TGTGCCAGCAGATTAAGCGGGGGGGCATCCTACAATGAGCAGTTCTTC. This gives the protein CASRLSGGASYNEQFF.

V usage is TRBV19 and J usage is TRBJ2-7; 8 nucleotides agree with TRBD1. V was clipped by 2 bases and J by 3 bases; unmatched bases: 6. Looked up from germline, CDR1 is LNHDA and CDR2 is SQIVND (reference sequence). This CDR3 has 15 amino acids. CDR3 protein: CASSIRQGQVYEQYF. In DNA, the CDR3 is TGTGCCAGTAGTATAAGACAGGGGCAGGTCTACGAGCAGTACTTC.

The sample holds a few counts of this clone. The chain recombines TRBV5-6 with TRBJ1-6; 7 bases match TRBD1. V lost 3 bases, J lost 9 bases, and 9 bases stayed unmatched. The germline V gene has CDR1 SGHDT and CDR2 YYEEEE. The CDR3 extends over 15 amino acids. CDR3 protein: CASSSRGGGTSPLHF. Written as DNA, the CDR3 is TGTGCCAGCAGCTCACGAGGAGGGGGCACTTCACCCCTCCACTTT.

The rearrangement links TRBV27 to TRBJ2-7, with D perhaps TRBD1 or TRBD2 (6 bases each). CDR3 size: 15 residues. V was pared by 4 bases and J by 3 bases, with 16 bases between. Germline V lookup: CDR1 MNHEY, CDR2 SMNVEV (reference sequence). CDR3 sequence reads: CASSSLGGINYEQYF. The CDR3 DNA reads TGTGCCAGCAGTTCTTTGGGGGGCATAAACTACGAGCAGTACTTC.

This chain uses TRBV28 with TRBJ1-2; TRBD1 might be the D (6 bases). V was trimmed by 2 bases and J by 7 bases, leaving 11 bases between them. This CDR3 is built from 13 residues. Germline loops: CDR1 MDHEN, CDR2 SYDVKM. In DNA form, the CDR3 reads TGTGCCAGCAGTTTAGAGGGGGAGGCTGGCTACACCTTC. It encodes CASSLEGEAGYTF.

This clone was detected once. CDR3 coding DNA: TGTGCCAGCAGCTTGGGAGGGGAGGAGACCCAGTACTTC. This encodes CASSLGGEETQYF. The rearrangement links TRBV11-2 to TRBJ2-5, with 7 positions matching TRBD2. Germline CDR1 is SGHAT and CDR2 is FQNNGV. Losses at the gene ends were 3 bases for V and 5 bases for J; bases not matched to a gene: 3. CDR3 length: 13 amino acids. The whole variable domain, remainder taken from reference TRBV11-2 and TRBJ2-5, is EAGVAQSPRYKIIEKRQSVAFWCNPISGHATLYWYQQILGQGPKLLIQFQNNGVVDDSQLPKDRFSAERLKGVDSTLKIQPAKLEDSAVYLCASSLGGEETQYFGPGTRLLVL.

This clone was seen only once. J is TRBJ2-2 and V is TRBV6-5, with 12 positions matching TRBD2. Unmatched junction bases numbered 5, after V lost 6 bases and J lost 6 bases. Per the germline V gene, CDR1 is MNHEY and CDR2 is SVGAGI. The CDR3 has 15 residues. CDR3 in DNA: TGTGCCAGCAGCTCTAGCGGGGGGGCCTCCGGGGAGCTGTTTTTT. This gives the protein CASSSSGGASGELFF.

The CDR3 here is CASTGITGKRGKNIQYF. The CDR3 bases are TGTGCCAGTACAGGCATTACAGGGAAGAGAGGCAAAAACATTCAGTACTTC. The chain uses TRBV28 and TRBJ2-4; TRBD1 is a possible D gene (6 bases). This CDR3 contains 17 residues. CDR1 is MDHEN, CDR2 SYDVKM, per germline. V was cut by 9 bases and J by 3 bases, with 24 bases left in between.